These 12 T cell receptor beta chains share one sample of origin, sequenced in a study of long-term antiretroviral therapy in people with HIV. Survey level was the resolution at which the v3.0 immunoSEQ assay ran. Assay: immunoSEQ multiplex PCR; the TCRdb copy retains only in-frame clones and omits some. Here the sample spans 20,000 to 25,000 clones, over 80% being singletons. The specimen was unsorted PBMCs, collected 1.6 years after starting antiretroviral therapy. Receptors were obtained from a man aged 35 to 55 with HIV.

This rearrangement joins TRBV4-1 to TRBJ2-3; no firm D call. Trimming took 1 base from V and 0 from J, leaving 11 bases between them. The germline V gene has CDR1 MGHRA and CDR2 YSYEKL. The CDR3 loop spans 16 amino acids. For the CDR3, the DNA is TGCGCCAGCAGCCAAGCTGTAGGGTCTAGCACAGATACGCAGTATTTT. As protein: CASSQAVGSSTDTQYF.

The chain combines TRBV28 with TRBJ2-7; D call uncertain. The CDR3 loop spans 16 amino acids. The V end lost 5 bases, the J end lost 0 bases, and 17 bases lay between the germline ends. Germline V CDR1 and CDR2: MDHEN, SYDVKM. The CDR3 region has the DNA TGTGCCAGCAGTCCCATCAGAAGGGCCAGCTCCTACGAGCAGTACTTC. Its protein is CASSPIRRASSYEQYF.

CDR3 residues: CASMARAGWDYGYTF. CDR3 nucleotide sequence: TGTGCCAGCATGGCGAGAGCAGGGTGGGACTATGGCTACACCTTC. The V and J genes are TRBV2 and TRBJ1-2; a possible D gene is TRBD1 (5 bases). V lost 7 bases and J 3 bases, leaving 18 bases between the germline ends. Germline V CDR1 and CDR2: SNHLY, FYNNEI. The length of the CDR3 is 15 residues.

The V and J genes are TRBV27 and TRBJ1-5, with 8 bases identical to TRBD1. Germline assignment: CDR1 MNHEY and CDR2 SMNVEV (reference sequence). CDR3 length: 12 residues. Germline trimming cut 5 bases from V and 9 bases from J; bases unmatched to any gene: 3. In nucleotides, the CDR3 is TGTGCCAGCAGTATCGGACAGGGGCCCCAGCATTTT. This sequence encodes CASSIGQGPQHF.

The chain uses TRBV7-2 and TRBJ2-7, with TRBD2 matching 9 bases. The CDR3 totals 16 residues. Germline assignment: CDR1 SGHTA and CDR2 FQGNSA. V lost 5 bases, J lost 2 bases, and 10 bases stayed unmatched. The CDR3 here is CASSQPPSGTTYEQYF. The CDR3 DNA sequence: TGTGCCAGCAGCCAACCACCTAGCGGGACAACCTACGAGCAGTACTTC.

The chain uses TRBV19 and TRBJ1-5; D gene unclear. Per the germline V gene, CDR1 is LNHDA and CDR2 is SQIVND (reference sequence). The V and J ends lost 9 bases and 5 bases respectively, with 8 bases between them. CDR3 length: 11 residues. CDR3 protein: CASRRYQPQHF. CDR3 sequence (DNA): TGTGCCAGCAGGAGATATCAGCCCCAGCATTTT. The full variable domain, in which reference TRBV19 and TRBJ1-5 provide the parts outside the CDR3, is DGGITQSPKYLFRKEGQNVTLSCEQNLNHDAMYWYRQDPGQGLRLIYYSQIVNDFQKGDIAEGYSVSREKKESFPLTVTSAQKNPTAFYLCASRRYQPQHFGDGTRLSIL.

V usage is TRBV14 and J usage is TRBJ2-1; possible D gene TRBD1, 5 bases. The V gene lost 0 bases and the J gene lost 9 bases, with 9 bases spanning the gap. This CDR3 is built from 13 residues. The germline CDR1 and CDR2 sequences are SGHDN and FVKESK. CDR3 sequence: CASSQERRGEQFF. In nucleotides, the CDR3 is TGTGCCAGCAGCCAAGAACGTAGGGGTGAGCAGTTCTTC.

This clone was counted between two and nine times. The chain employs TRBV5-5 and TRBJ1-2; no reliable D call. The CDR3 spans 11 residues. Germline V lookup: CDR1 SGHKS, CDR2 YYEKEE (reference sequence). V was pared by 3 bases and J by 6 bases, with 6 bases between. For the CDR3, the DNA is TGTGCCAGCAGCTCCGGGGATGGCTACACCTTC. Encoded protein: CASSSGDGYTF.

V usage is TRBV29-1 and J usage is TRBJ2-7; 13 bases are shared with TRBD2. The germline CDR1 and CDR2 sequences are SQVTM and ANQGSEA. V lost 2 bases to trimming and J lost 2 bases; unmatched junction nucleotides: 15. The CDR3 loop spans 19 amino acids. The CDR3 DNA sequence: TGCAGCGTTGAACCTCTCGGGACTAGCGGGACTAGCGTCACCTACGAGCAGTACTTC. Encoded protein: CSVEPLGTSGTSVTYEQYF.

The V and J genes are TRBV6-5 and TRBJ1-6; D not resolved. CDR1 and CDR2 from the germline V gene are MNHEY and SVGAGI. The CDR3 contains 15 residues. V lost 5 bases, J lost 7 bases, and 15 bases lay in between. The CDR3 DNA follows: TGTGCCAGCAGTCAGATACAGCTTTGGAATTCACCCCTCCACTTT. Its translation is CASSQIQLWNSPLHF.

The chain joins TRBV5-1 to TRBJ1-1, with D unresolved. Trimming removed 1 base at V and 1 base at J, with 11 bases between. The germline V gene has CDR1 SGHRS and CDR2 YFSETQ. This CDR3 comprises 15 residues. DNA of the CDR3: TGCGCCAGCAGCTTGCCACCAGCCGAGAACACTGAAGCTTTCTTT. It specifies CASSLPPAENTEAFF.

This chain uses TRBV7-2 with TRBJ1-1; D gene unclear. V was trimmed by 5 bases and J by 6 bases, leaving 10 bases between them. Germline lookup yields CDR1 SGHTA and CDR2 FQGNSA. This CDR3 contains 12 residues. CDR3 coding DNA: TGTGCCAGCAGCATGGGGAGGGCTGAAGCTTTCTTT. Translated, it gives CASSMGRAEAFF.